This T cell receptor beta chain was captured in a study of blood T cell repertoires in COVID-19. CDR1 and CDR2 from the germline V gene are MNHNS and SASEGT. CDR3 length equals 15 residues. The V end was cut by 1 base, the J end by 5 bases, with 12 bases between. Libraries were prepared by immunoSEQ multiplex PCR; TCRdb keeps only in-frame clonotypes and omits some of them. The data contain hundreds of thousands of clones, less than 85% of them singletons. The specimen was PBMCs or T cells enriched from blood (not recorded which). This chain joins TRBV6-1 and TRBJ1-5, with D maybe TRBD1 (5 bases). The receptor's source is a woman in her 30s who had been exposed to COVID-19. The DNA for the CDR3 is TGTGCCAGCAGTGAAGGTGGGCAGGGATATCAGCCCCAGCATTTT. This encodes CASSEGGQGYQPQHF.